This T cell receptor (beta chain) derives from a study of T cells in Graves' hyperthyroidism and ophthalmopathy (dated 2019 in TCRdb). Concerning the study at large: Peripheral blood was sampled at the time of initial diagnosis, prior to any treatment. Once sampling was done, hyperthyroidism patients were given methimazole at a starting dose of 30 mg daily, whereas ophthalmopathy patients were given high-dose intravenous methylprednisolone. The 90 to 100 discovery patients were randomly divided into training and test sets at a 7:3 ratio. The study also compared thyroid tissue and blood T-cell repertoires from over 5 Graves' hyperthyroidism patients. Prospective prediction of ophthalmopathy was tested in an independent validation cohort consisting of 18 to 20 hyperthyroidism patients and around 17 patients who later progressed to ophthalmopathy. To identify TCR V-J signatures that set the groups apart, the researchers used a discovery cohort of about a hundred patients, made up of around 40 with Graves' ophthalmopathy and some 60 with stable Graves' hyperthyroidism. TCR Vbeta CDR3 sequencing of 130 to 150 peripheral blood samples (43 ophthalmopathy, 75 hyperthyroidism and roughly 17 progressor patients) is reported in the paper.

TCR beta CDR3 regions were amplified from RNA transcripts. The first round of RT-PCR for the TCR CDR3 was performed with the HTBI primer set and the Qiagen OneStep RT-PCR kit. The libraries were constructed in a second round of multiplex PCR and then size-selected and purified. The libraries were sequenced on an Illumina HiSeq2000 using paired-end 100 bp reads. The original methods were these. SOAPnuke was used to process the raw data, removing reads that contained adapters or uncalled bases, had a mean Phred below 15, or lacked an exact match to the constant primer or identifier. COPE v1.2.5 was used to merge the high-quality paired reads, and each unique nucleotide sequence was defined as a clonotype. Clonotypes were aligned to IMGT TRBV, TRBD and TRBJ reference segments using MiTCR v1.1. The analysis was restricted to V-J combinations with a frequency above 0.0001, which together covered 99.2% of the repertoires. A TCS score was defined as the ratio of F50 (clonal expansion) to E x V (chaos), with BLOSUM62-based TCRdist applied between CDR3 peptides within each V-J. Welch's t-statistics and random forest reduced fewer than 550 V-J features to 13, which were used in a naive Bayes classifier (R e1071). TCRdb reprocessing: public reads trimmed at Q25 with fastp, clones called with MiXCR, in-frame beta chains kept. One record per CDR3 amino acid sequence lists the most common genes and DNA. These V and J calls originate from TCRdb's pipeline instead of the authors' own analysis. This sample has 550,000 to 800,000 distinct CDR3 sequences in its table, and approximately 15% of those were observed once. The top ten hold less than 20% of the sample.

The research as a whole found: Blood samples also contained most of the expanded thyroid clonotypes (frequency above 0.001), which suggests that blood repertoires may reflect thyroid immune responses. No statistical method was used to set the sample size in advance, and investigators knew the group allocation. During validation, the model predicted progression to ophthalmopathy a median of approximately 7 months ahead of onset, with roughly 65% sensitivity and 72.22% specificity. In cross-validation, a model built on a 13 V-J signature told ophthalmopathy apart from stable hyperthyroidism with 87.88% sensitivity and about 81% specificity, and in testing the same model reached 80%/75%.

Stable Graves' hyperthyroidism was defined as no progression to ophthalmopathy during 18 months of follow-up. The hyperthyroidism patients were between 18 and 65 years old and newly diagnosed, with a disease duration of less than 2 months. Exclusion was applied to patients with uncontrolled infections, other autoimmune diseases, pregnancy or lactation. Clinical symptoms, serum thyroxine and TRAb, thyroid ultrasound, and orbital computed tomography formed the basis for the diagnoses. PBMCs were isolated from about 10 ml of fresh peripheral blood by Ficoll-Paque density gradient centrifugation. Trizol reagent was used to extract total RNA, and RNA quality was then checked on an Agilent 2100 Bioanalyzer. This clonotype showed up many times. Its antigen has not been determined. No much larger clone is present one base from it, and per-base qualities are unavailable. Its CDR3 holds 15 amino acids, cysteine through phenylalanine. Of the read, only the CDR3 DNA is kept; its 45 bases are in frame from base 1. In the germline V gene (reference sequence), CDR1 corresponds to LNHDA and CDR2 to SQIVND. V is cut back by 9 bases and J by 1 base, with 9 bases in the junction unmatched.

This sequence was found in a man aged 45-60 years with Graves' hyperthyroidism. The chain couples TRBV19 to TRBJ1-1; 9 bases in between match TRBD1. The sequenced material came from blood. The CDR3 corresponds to CASQDRGAGNTEAFF. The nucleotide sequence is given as TGTGCCAGCCAGGACAGGGGAGCCGGGAACACTGAAGCTTTCTTT.